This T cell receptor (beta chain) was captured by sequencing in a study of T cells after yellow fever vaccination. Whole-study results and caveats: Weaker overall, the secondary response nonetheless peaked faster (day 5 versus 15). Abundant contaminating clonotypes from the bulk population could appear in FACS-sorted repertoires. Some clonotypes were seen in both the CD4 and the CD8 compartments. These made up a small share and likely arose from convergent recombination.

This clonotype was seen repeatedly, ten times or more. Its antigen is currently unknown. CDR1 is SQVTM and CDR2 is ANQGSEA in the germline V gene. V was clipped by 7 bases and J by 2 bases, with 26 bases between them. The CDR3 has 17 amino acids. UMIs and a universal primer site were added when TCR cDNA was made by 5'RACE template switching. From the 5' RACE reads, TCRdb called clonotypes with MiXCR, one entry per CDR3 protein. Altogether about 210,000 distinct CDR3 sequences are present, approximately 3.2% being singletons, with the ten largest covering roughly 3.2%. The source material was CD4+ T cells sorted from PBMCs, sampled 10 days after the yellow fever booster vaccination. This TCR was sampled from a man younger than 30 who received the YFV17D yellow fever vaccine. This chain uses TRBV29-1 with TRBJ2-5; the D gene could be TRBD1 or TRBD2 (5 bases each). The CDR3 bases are TGCAGCGCTGCGCGCGGCGCCGGGACGGAGAAACAAGAGACCCAGTACTTC. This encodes CSAARGAGTEKQETQYF.